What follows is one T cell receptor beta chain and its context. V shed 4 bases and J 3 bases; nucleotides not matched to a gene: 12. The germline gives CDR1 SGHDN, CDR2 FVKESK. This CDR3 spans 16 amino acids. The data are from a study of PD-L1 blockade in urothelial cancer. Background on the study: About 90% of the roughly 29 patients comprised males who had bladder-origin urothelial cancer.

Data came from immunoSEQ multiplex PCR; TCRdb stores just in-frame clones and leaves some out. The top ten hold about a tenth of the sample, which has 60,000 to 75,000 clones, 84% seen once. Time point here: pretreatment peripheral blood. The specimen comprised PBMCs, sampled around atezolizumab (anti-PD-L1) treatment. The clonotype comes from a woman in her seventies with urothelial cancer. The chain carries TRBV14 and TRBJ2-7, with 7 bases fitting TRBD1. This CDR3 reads CASSLTTGAESYEQYF. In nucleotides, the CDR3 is TGTGCCAGCAGCCTTACAACAGGGGCCGAAAGCTACGAGCAGTACTTC. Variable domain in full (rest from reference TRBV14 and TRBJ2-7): EAGVTQFPSHSVIEKGQTVTLRCDPISGHDNLYWYRRVMGKEIKFLLHFVKESKQDESGMPNNRFLAERTGGTYSTLKVQPAELEDSGVYFCASSLTTGAESYEQYFGPGTRLTVT.